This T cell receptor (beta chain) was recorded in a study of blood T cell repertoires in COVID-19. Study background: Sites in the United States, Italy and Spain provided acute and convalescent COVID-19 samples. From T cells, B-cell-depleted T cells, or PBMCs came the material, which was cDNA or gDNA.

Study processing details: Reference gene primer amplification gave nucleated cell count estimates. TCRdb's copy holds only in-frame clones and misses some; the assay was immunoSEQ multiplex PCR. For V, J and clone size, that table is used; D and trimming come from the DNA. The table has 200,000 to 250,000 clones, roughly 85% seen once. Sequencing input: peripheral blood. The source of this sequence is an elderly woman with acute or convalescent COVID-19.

CDR3 amino acids: CASSQTGLAGAYEQYF. In DNA, the CDR3 is TGTGCCAGCAGCCAAACGGGACTAGCGGGGGCCTACGAGCAGTACTTC. The rearrangement uses TRBV27 and TRBJ2-7; 14 bases are shared with TRBD2. CDR3 size: 16 residues. Germline values: CDR1 MNHEY, CDR2 SMNVEV (reference sequence). With 6 bases clipped from V and 2 bases from J, the junction kept 6 bases outside the gene matches.